This T cell receptor beta chain was recovered during a study of cytotoxic CD8 clonotypes in ibrutinib-treated CLL. On this clone: The antigen is undetermined. The sample carries other DNA sequences with the same CDR3.

Study observations and caveats: At baseline, clonality was higher than in age-matched healthy donors and correlated with CD8+ counts. Clonality grew at ibrutinib response; at progression, it decreased back toward baseline.

The CDR3 loop spans 14 amino acids. The V end lost 1 base, the J end lost 0 bases, and 6 bases lay between the germline ends. The germline gives CDR1 MGHRA, CDR2 YSYEKL. Data came from immunoSEQ multiplex PCR; TCRdb stores just in-frame clones and leaves some out. The sample comprises approximately 130,000 clones, around 84% of which are singletons, and approximately 3.5% rests with the top ten. The TCR was taken from a human donor with chronic lymphocytic leukemia. The V call is TRBV4-1, the J call TRBJ1-1, with D tentatively TRBD1 (5 bases). The sample consisted of PBMCs, taken after 24 months of ibrutinib treatment. The CDR3 loop is CASSQGQLNTEAFF. CDR3 DNA sequence: TGCGCCAGCAGCCAAGGACAGCTGAACACTGAAGCTTTCTTT.